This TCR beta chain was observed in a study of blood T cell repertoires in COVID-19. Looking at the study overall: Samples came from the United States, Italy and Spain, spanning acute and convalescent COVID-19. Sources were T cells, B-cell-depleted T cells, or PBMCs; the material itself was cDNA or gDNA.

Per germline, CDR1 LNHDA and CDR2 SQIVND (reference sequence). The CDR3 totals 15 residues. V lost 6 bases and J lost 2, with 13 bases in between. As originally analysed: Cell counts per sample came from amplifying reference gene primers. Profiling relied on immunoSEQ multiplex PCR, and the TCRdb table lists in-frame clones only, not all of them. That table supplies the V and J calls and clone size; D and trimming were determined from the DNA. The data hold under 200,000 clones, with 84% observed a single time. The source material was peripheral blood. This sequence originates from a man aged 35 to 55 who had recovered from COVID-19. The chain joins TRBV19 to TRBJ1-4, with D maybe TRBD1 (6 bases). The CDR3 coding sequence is TGTGCCAGTAGACAGGGTAGAGGCACTAATGAAAAACTGTTTTTT. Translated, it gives CASRQGRGTNEKLFF.